This paragraph covers one T cell receptor (beta chain) sequence. What it binds is not known. Vbeta (60) and Jbeta (13) primers were used in the PCR. Per the study methods: There were 80 million or so unique TCR beta chains by a later count, and about 12 million of them were shared. Profiled with immunoSEQ multiplex PCR; TCRdb holds only in-frame clones, not every one. The V and J calls and clone size are taken from that table; D and trimming were inferred from the DNA. The table lists about 140,000 clones, approximately 84% of them singletons. The sample originates from a study of cytomegalovirus exposure and HLA in healthy donors. Study-level results: Researchers reported in a later analysis that a missense DCLRE1C variant was tied to TCR beta V- and J-gene trimming. Some V segments (TRBV6-2 and TRBV6-3 among them) were excluded as indistinguishable.

Healthy bone marrow donors made up the cohort. Between the trimmed V and J ends, which lost 4 bases and 5 bases, there was a span of 9 bases. Germline-derived CDR1 and CDR2 are GTSNPN and SVGIG (reference sequence). This CDR3 spans 12 amino acids. The specimen sequenced was PBMCs. J is TRBJ1-5 and V is TRBV30; D is perhaps TRBD1 (5 bases). The clonotype comes from a man aged 25-40 years in good health and CMV-seropositive. Here the CDR3 reads CAWNRLDQPQHF. The CDR3 DNA follows: TGTGCCTGGAACAGGCTAGATCAGCCCCAGCATTTT.